This TCR beta chain derives from a study of shared T cell receptors in the human thymus (dated by TCRdb to 2020 to 2023). Context from the whole study: The study investigated the way shared, self-reactive T-cell receptor alpha chains are produced in the human thymus.

Including cysteine and phenylalanine, the CDR3 has 14 amino acids. The kept DNA is CDR3 alone, 42 bases in frame from the first base. CDR1 and CDR2, looked up from the germline V gene, are ENHRY and SYGVKD. V is cut back by 8 bases and J by 4 bases, with 7 bases in the junction unmatched. As to this clone: Its antigen specificity is not known. Base qualities were left out, and no much larger clone turns up one base away.

Library method: the immunoSEQ multiplex PCR assay. Here the immuneACCESS table is served through TCRdb, limited to in-frame sequences with V and J called. Missing clones are a known gap in these copies; in checked studies unresolved V genes cover under half, and the rest lacks a known reason. The sample table shows approximately 730,000 clones, and 70% to 90% are seen once. 0.008% to 0.011% of the sample belongs to the ten largest clones. The sample was also linked to a second study, of human thymus T cells. Drawing on the second study: Donors were immunologically healthy infants undergoing open corrective cardiac surgery for congenital heart defects in Finland. The thymus tissue came from surgical resects taken out during corrective cardiac surgery. Usage of V and J gene segments appeared to be biased in both the thymic and the peripheral blood repertoires. According to the related research, thymic TCR repertoires were highly overlapping among unrelated individuals. The study described the TCR alpha and beta repertoires in under ten infant thymus samples and a few matching peripheral blood samples. Donor ages ranged from about 7 to 250 days, and the cohort comprised over 5 male and a couple of female infants. Thymocytes were released mechanically from tissue and stored at -70 °C as pellets of 10-30 million cells. Genomic DNA was extracted from frozen cell pellets with a QIAsymphony instrument. Using the immunoSEQ multiplex PCR assay, the TCRB and TCRAD loci were amplified from a standardized quantity of quality-controlled genomic DNA. The V(D)J region was spanned by amplicons of a length sufficient to cover the CDR3 and to identify V and J genes. The commercial immunoSEQ service was used to sequence amplicons on an Illumina platform. Corrections for primer bias and sequencing errors followed previously described methods, while TCRAD and TCRB definitions were based on the IMGT database. Repertoires were analysed with immunoSEQ Analyzer 3.0 and VDJTools, covering basic statistics, V/J segment usage, diversity estimates, rarefaction and pairwise overlap. Diversity was estimated with Chao1, ChaoE, Efron-Thisted, Shannon and inverse Simpson indices, and also on datasets down-sampled to the smallest sample. Repertoire overlap was assessed by strict matching of CDR3 nucleotide sequence, V gene and J gene, and clustering was done by Jaccard-based multidimensional scaling. On average, thymus samples yielded hundreds of thousands of unique TCRB clonotypes, whereas blood samples yielded about 84,000.

The receptor was derived from a girl under three years old with a congenital heart defect. Donor details come from another sample of the same person, matched by shared clones. The chain is assembled from TRBV10-3 and TRBJ1-2, with 10 bases matching TRBD1. Sequenced sample: thymocytes. The DNA sequence is given as TGTGCCATCCGACAGGGGGCGCTGGGCTATGGCTACACCTTC. Translation gives CAIRQGALGYGYTF.